The source of this T cell receptor beta chain is a study of blood T cell repertoires in COVID-19. Study at large: COVID-19 samples from acute and convalescent phases originated in the United States, Italy and Spain. T cells, B-cell-depleted T cells, or PBMCs provided the cDNA or gDNA that served as material.

Germline V gene data show CDR1 as KGHSH and CDR2 as LQKENI. CDR3 length: 15 amino acids. V was shortened by 3 bases and J by 0 bases, with 9 bases between the two germline ends. In the authors' workflow: Amplification of reference gene primers provided the estimated nucleated cell counts. Method: immunoSEQ multiplex PCR; TCRdb's copy keeps in-frame clones and lacks some. Clone size and V and J calls were adopted from that table, with D and trimming inferred from the DNA. The profile shows roughly 150,000 clones, around 89% of them singletons. Sequenced sample: peripheral blood. This chain uses TRBV18 with TRBJ1-3; unclear D gene. The TCR originated in a man between 60 and 75 years old with acute or convalescent COVID-19. The CDR3 sequence: CASSPWQASGNTIYF. In nucleotides, the CDR3 is TGTGCCAGCTCACCTTGGCAGGCCTCTGGAAACACCATATATTTT.